The TCR beta chain described here comes from a study of blood T cell repertoires in COVID-19. Method: immunoSEQ multiplex PCR; TCRdb's copy keeps in-frame clones and lacks some. The sample records around 220,000 clones, almost 90% being singletons. CDR3 size: 17 residues. The germline V gene has CDR1 SEHNR and CDR2 FQNEAQ (reference sequence). Trimming at V came to 2 bases and at J to 8 bases, leaving 12 bases not matched to a gene. Sequencing was performed on PBMCs or T cells enriched from blood (not recorded which). The source of this sequence is a man aged 25 to 40 who had been exposed to COVID-19. The rearrangement joins TRBV7-9 to TRBJ2-1; 10 bases map to TRBD1. The CDR3 DNA follows: TGTGCCAGCAGCTTACCCCTCGACAGGGGGCTCGTCTATGAGCAGTTCTTC. Amino acid sequence: CASSLPLDRGLVYEQFF. The full variable domain, with the rest looked up from reference TRBV7-9 and TRBJ2-1, is DTGVSQNPRHKITKRGQNVTFRCDPISEHNRLYWYRQTLGQGPEFLTYFQNEAQLEKSRLLSDRFSAERPKGSFSTLEIQRTEQGDSAMYLCASSLPLDRGLVYEQFFGPGTRLTVL.